The present entry profiles one T cell receptor beta chain with its context. Using immunoSEQ multiplex PCR, the repertoire was profiled, and TCRdb retains in-frame clones only, with some absent. The repertoire consists of some 140,000 clones, with roughly 94% occurring once and the leading ten covering about 5.6%. The sample comes from a study of control samples from healthy donors and cancer patients. CDR1 and CDR2 from the germline V gene are MGHRA and YSYEKL. This CDR3 is built from 15 residues. V was clipped by 4 bases and J by 2 bases, with 14 bases between them. The J gene is TRBJ1-1, the V gene TRBV4-1, with a possible D match to TRBD1 (5 bases). The specimen was blood. This receptor was taken from a middle-aged man in good health. DNA of the CDR3: TGCGCCAGCAGCCCCAGTACAGGAATTAACACTGAAGCTTTCTTT. Encoded protein: CASSPSTGINTEAFF.